A selection of T cell receptor beta chains follows, all from one sample in a study of OX40 agonist ivuxolimab in advanced cancers. Data came from immunoSEQ multiplex PCR; TCRdb stores just in-frame clones and leaves some out. Of 30,000 to 35,000 clones in the sample, about three quarters were seen once. The sequencing used CD4+ or CD8+ T cells sorted from blood, collected in a trial of the OX40 agonist ivuxolimab. The receptor set was obtained from an adult with an advanced solid tumor such as melanoma, head and neck, liver or kidney cancer. Both conserved end residues are part of each CDR3. The D gene is left open where the match is weak. Some rows mark clone size as missing; the rest say once, few, many or name a class of expanded clone.

cdr3_aa: CASSPTTGTGDEKLFF
cdr3_nt: TGTGCCAGCTCACCCACAACCGGGACGGGGGATGAAAAACTGTTTTTT
v_call: TRBV18
clone_size: -
j_call: TRBJ1-4
d_call: -

cdr3_aa: CASSLGGRSYNEQFF
cdr3_nt: TGTGCCAGCAGCCTGGGGGGCAGATCCTACAATGAGCAGTTCTTC
v_call: TRBV28
clone_size: -
j_call: TRBJ2-1
d_call: -

cdr3_aa: CASKKQGRNTIYF
cdr3_nt: TGTGCCAGCAAGAAACAGGGGCGAAACACCATATATTTT
v_call: TRBV28
clone_size: -
j_call: TRBJ1-3
d_call: TRBD1

cdr3_aa: CASSHQTGGTEAFF
cdr3_nt: TGTGCCAGCAGCCACCAGACAGGGGGGACTGAAGCTTTCTTT
v_call: TRBV7-9
clone_size: -
j_call: TRBJ1-1
d_call: TRBD1

cdr3_aa: CASSLDTTNEKLFF
cdr3_nt: TGTGCCAGCAGCTTAGATACAACTAATGAAAAACTGTTTTTT
v_call: TRBV7-9
clone_size: -
j_call: TRBJ1-4
d_call: -

cdr3_aa: CASSDQGAAYNSPLHF
cdr3_nt: TGCGCCAGCAGTGACCAGGGGGCGGCCTATAATTCACCCCTCCACTTT
v_call: TRBV10-2
clone_size: -
j_call: TRBJ1-6
d_call: TRBD1

cdr3_aa: CASSRLAGGRETQYF
cdr3_nt: TGTGCCAGCAGTCGATTAGCGGGGGGCCGGGAGACCCAGTACTTC
v_call: TRBV28
clone_size: -
j_call: TRBJ2-5
d_call: TRBD2

cdr3_aa: CASSARGRSYEQYF
cdr3_nt: TGTGCCAGCAGCGCACGGGGGAGATCCTACGAGCAGTACTTC
v_call: TRBV21-1
clone_size: -
j_call: TRBJ2-7
d_call: -

cdr3_aa: CASSLQGFGTGELFF
cdr3_nt: TGTGCCAGCAGTCTACAGGGATTCGGCACCGGGGAGCTGTTTTTT
v_call: TRBV7-9
clone_size: -
j_call: TRBJ2-2
d_call: -

cdr3_aa: CASSQDRARELFF
cdr3_nt: TGTGCCAGTAGTCAGGACCGTGCTCGGGAGCTGTTTTTT
v_call: TRBV19
clone_size: -
j_call: TRBJ2-2
d_call: -

cdr3_aa: CASRVQQGASWDTQYF
cdr3_nt: TGTGCCAGCAGGGTACAACAGGGGGCAAGTTGGGATACGCAGTATTTT
v_call: TRBV2
clone_size: -
j_call: TRBJ2-3
d_call: TRBD1

cdr3_aa: CASSEGASVREKLFF
cdr3_nt: TGTGCCAGCAGTGAAGGGGCTTCCGTCCGTGAAAAACTGTTTTTT
v_call: TRBV2
clone_size: -
j_call: TRBJ1-4
d_call: -

cdr3_aa: CASTRDSNHPQHF
cdr3_nt: TGTGCCAGCACCAGGGACAGCAATCATCCCCAGCATTTT
v_call: TRBV6-1
clone_size: -
j_call: TRBJ1-5
d_call: TRBD1

cdr3_aa: CASSPGTGYYEQYF
cdr3_nt: TGCGCCAGCAGCCCCGGGACAGGATATTACGAGCAGTACTTC
v_call: TRBV5-1
clone_size: -
j_call: TRBJ2-7
d_call: TRBD1

cdr3_aa: CASSDRLGTDGYTF
cdr3_nt: TGTGCCAGCAGTGACCGTTTAGGGACAGACGGCTACACCTTC
v_call: TRBV6-1
clone_size: few
j_call: TRBJ1-2
d_call: TRBD1

cdr3_aa: CASSQFPWDTQYF
cdr3_nt: TGTGCCAGCAGCCAATTTCCTTGGGATACGCAGTATTTT
v_call: TRBV14
clone_size: -
j_call: TRBJ2-3
d_call: -

cdr3_aa: CASSRGTRDIGNEQFF
cdr3_nt: TGTGCCAGCAGCCGCGGGACTAGGGATATAGGGAATGAGCAGTTCTTC
v_call: TRBV14
clone_size: -
j_call: TRBJ2-1
d_call: TRBD2

cdr3_aa: CASSLGSSGGTDTQYF
cdr3_nt: TGCGCCAGCAGCTTGGGGTCTAGCGGGGGGACAGATACGCAGTATTTT
v_call: TRBV5-1
clone_size: -
j_call: TRBJ2-3
d_call: TRBD2

cdr3_aa: CASSPPRSGELFF
cdr3_nt: TGTGCCAGCAGCCCCCCCCGGAGCGGGGAGCTGTTTTTT
v_call: TRBV11-1
clone_size: -
j_call: TRBJ2-2
d_call: -

cdr3_aa: CASSLSTGGMGGYTF
cdr3_nt: TGTGCCAGCAGTTTAAGCACAGGGGGCATGGGTGGCTACACCTTC
v_call: TRBV27
clone_size: -
j_call: TRBJ1-2
d_call: TRBD1

cdr3_aa: CASSSRAVGGNTEAFF
cdr3_nt: TGTGCCAGCAGCTCCCGAGCGGTAGGGGGGAACACTGAAGCTTTCTTT
v_call: TRBV13
clone_size: -
j_call: TRBJ1-1
d_call: -

cdr3_aa: CASSFSGGQEYF
cdr3_nt: TGTGCCAGCAGCTTTAGCGGGGGGCAGGAGTATTTT
v_call: TRBV13
clone_size: -
j_call: TRBJ2-3
d_call: TRBD2

cdr3_aa: CASRSRDRRNEKLFF
cdr3_nt: TGTGCCAGCAGGAGCCGGGACAGGAGAAATGAAAAACTGTTTTTT
v_call: TRBV12-1
clone_size: few
j_call: TRBJ1-4
d_call: -

cdr3_aa: CASSLPPPSGGNEQFF
cdr3_nt: TGCGCCAGCAGCCTGCCTCCCCCTAGCGGGGGAAATGAGCAGTTCTTC
v_call: TRBV5-1
clone_size: medium-sized
j_call: TRBJ2-1
d_call: TRBD2

cdr3_aa: CATSQDRARTGELFF
cdr3_nt: TGTGCCACCAGCCAGGACAGGGCGAGGACCGGGGAGCTGTTTTTT
v_call: TRBV15
clone_size: -
j_call: TRBJ2-2
d_call: TRBD1

cdr3_aa: CASSYGVGEQYF
cdr3_nt: TGTGCCAGCAGTTACGGGGTGGGCGAGCAGTACTTC
v_call: TRBV6-5
clone_size: -
j_call: TRBJ2-7
d_call: -

cdr3_aa: CATSRDRSGETQYF
cdr3_nt: TGTGCCACCAGCAGAGATCGTAGCGGAGAGACCCAGTACTTC
v_call: TRBV15
clone_size: -
j_call: TRBJ2-5
d_call: -

cdr3_aa: CASSLGSGVNTEAFF
cdr3_nt: TGTGCCAGCAGTTTAGGGTCTGGCGTGAACACTGAAGCTTTCTTT
v_call: TRBV27
clone_size: -
j_call: TRBJ1-1
d_call: -

cdr3_aa: CASSIPRAPETQYF
cdr3_nt: TGTGCCAGTAGTATCCCGAGGGCCCCAGAGACCCAGTACTTC
v_call: TRBV19
clone_size: -
j_call: TRBJ2-5
d_call: -

cdr3_aa: CASSIQFTDTQYF
cdr3_nt: TGTGCCAGTAGTATTCAGTTTACAGATACGCAGTATTTT
v_call: TRBV19
clone_size: -
j_call: TRBJ2-3
d_call: -

cdr3_aa: CASIDRYSGNTIYF
cdr3_nt: TGTGCCAGCATAGACAGGTACTCTGGAAACACCATATATTTT
v_call: TRBV6-1
clone_size: -
j_call: TRBJ1-3
d_call: -

cdr3_aa: CHYWQVGSSNQPQHF
cdr3_nt: TGTCATTATTGGCAGGTTGGATCCAGCAATCAGCCCCAGCATTTT
v_call: TRBV7-3
clone_size: -
j_call: TRBJ1-5
d_call: -

cdr3_aa: CASSLDRGYTGELFF
cdr3_nt: TGTGCCAGCAGCTTAGACAGGGGATACACCGGGGAGCTGTTTTTT
v_call: TRBV7-9
clone_size: once
j_call: TRBJ2-2
d_call: TRBD1

cdr3_aa: CASSLSLAGRGQPQHF
cdr3_nt: TGTGCCAGCAGTTTAAGTCTGGCAGGGAGAGGTCAGCCCCAGCATTTT
v_call: TRBV27
clone_size: -
j_call: TRBJ1-5
d_call: -

cdr3_aa: CASSRAGVLNTEAFF
cdr3_nt: TGCGCCAGCAGCCGCGCAGGGGTCCTGAACACTGAAGCTTTCTTT
v_call: TRBV4-1
clone_size: -
j_call: TRBJ1-1
d_call: -

cdr3_aa: CASSLGGLANEKLFF
cdr3_nt: TGTGCCAGCAGCTTAGGGGGTTTAGCTAATGAAAAACTGTTTTTT
v_call: TRBV11-3
clone_size: -
j_call: TRBJ1-4
d_call: -

cdr3_aa: CATSRDGSLGANVLTF
cdr3_nt: TGTGCCACCAGCAGAGATGGCAGTCTCGGGGCCAACGTCCTGACTTTC
v_call: TRBV15
clone_size: -
j_call: TRBJ2-6
d_call: -

cdr3_aa: CASSAGQDFQPQHF
cdr3_nt: TGTGCCAGCAGTGCGGGACAGGATTTTCAGCCCCAGCATTTT
v_call: TRBV28
clone_size: few
j_call: TRBJ1-5
d_call: TRBD1

cdr3_aa: CASSLTSTTNEKLFF
cdr3_nt: TGTGCCAGCAGCTTGACGTCAACAACTAATGAAAAACTGTTTTTT
v_call: TRBV5-4
clone_size: -
j_call: TRBJ1-4
d_call: -

cdr3_aa: CASSDGQGVRNTIYF
cdr3_nt: TGCGCCAGCAGCGATGGACAGGGCGTTCGAAACACCATATATTTT
v_call: TRBV5-1
clone_size: -
j_call: TRBJ1-3
d_call: TRBD1

cdr3_aa: CASSFTGLAGGGYTF
cdr3_nt: TGTGCCAGCAGCTTTACAGGCTTGGCCGGGGGTGGCTACACCTTC
v_call: TRBV11-2
clone_size: -
j_call: TRBJ1-2
d_call: -

cdr3_aa: CASSSPRRNTEAFF
cdr3_nt: TGTGCCAGCAGTTCCCCCAGAAGGAACACTGAAGCTTTCTTT
v_call: TRBV6-1
clone_size: -
j_call: TRBJ1-1
d_call: -

cdr3_aa: CASSLLAGVGNEQFF
cdr3_nt: TGTGCCAGCTCACTTCTAGCGGGGGTAGGGAATGAGCAGTTCTTC
v_call: TRBV18
clone_size: -
j_call: TRBJ2-1
d_call: TRBD2

cdr3_aa: CASTTTGDTQYF
cdr3_nt: TGTGCCAGCACTACCACGGGGGATACGCAGTATTTT
v_call: TRBV7-9
clone_size: -
j_call: TRBJ2-3
d_call: -

cdr3_aa: CASSSVSGGTEAFF
cdr3_nt: TGCGCCAGCAGCTCGGTCTCGGGCGGCACTGAAGCTTTCTTT
v_call: TRBV5-1
clone_size: -
j_call: TRBJ1-1
d_call: -

cdr3_aa: CASSSPSSALGQYF
cdr3_nt: TGTGCCAGCAGCTCCCCGTCCAGCGCCCTAGGGCAGTACTTC
v_call: TRBV28
clone_size: -
j_call: TRBJ2-7
d_call: -

cdr3_aa: CASKNGGLAGNEQFF
cdr3_nt: TGTGCCAGCAAAAATGGGGGACTAGCGGGCAATGAGCAGTTCTTC
v_call: TRBV28
clone_size: once
j_call: TRBJ2-1
d_call: TRBD2

cdr3_aa: CASSPLAGGLETQYF
cdr3_nt: TGTGCCAGCAGCCCGTTGGCGGGGGGGCTGGAGACCCAGTACTTC
v_call: TRBV7-9
clone_size: -
j_call: TRBJ2-5
d_call: TRBD2

cdr3_aa: CASSFSWTDTQYF
cdr3_nt: TGTGCCAGCAGCTTTTCTTGGACAGATACGCAGTATTTT
v_call: TRBV7-9
clone_size: -
j_call: TRBJ2-3
d_call: -

cdr3_aa: CASSPLWTGELFF
cdr3_nt: TGTGCCAGCAGCCCCCTTTGGACCGGGGAGCTGTTTTTT
v_call: TRBV5-4
clone_size: -
j_call: TRBJ2-2
d_call: -

cdr3_aa: CASSLEVRGVETQYF
cdr3_nt: TGCGCCAGCAGCTTGGAGGTCCGAGGCGTGGAGACCCAGTACTTC
v_call: TRBV5-1
clone_size: -
j_call: TRBJ2-5
d_call: -

cdr3_aa: CASSKIGSGGTEAFF
cdr3_nt: TGTGCCAGTAGTAAGATTGGCTCCGGAGGAACTGAAGCTTTCTTT
v_call: TRBV19
clone_size: -
j_call: TRBJ1-1
d_call: -

cdr3_aa: CASSPGQGNEKLFF
cdr3_nt: TGTGCCAGCAGCCCGGGACAGGGAAATGAAAAACTGTTTTTT
v_call: TRBV2
clone_size: -
j_call: TRBJ1-4
d_call: TRBD1

cdr3_aa: CASSGRGGGSYEQYF
cdr3_nt: TGTGCCAGCAGTGGCCGGGGGGGTGGCTCCTACGAGCAGTACTTC
v_call: TRBV28
clone_size: -
j_call: TRBJ2-7
d_call: TRBD2

cdr3_aa: CASSLGRLAGGQETQYF
cdr3_nt: TGTGCTAGCAGCTTAGGGAGACTAGCGGGGGGCCAAGAGACCCAGTACTTC
v_call: TRBV7-7
clone_size: -
j_call: TRBJ2-5
d_call: TRBD2

cdr3_aa: CASSFVGEWVTEAFF
cdr3_nt: TGCGCCAGCAGCTTTGTAGGGGAATGGGTCACTGAAGCTTTCTTT
v_call: TRBV5-1
clone_size: -
j_call: TRBJ1-1
d_call: -